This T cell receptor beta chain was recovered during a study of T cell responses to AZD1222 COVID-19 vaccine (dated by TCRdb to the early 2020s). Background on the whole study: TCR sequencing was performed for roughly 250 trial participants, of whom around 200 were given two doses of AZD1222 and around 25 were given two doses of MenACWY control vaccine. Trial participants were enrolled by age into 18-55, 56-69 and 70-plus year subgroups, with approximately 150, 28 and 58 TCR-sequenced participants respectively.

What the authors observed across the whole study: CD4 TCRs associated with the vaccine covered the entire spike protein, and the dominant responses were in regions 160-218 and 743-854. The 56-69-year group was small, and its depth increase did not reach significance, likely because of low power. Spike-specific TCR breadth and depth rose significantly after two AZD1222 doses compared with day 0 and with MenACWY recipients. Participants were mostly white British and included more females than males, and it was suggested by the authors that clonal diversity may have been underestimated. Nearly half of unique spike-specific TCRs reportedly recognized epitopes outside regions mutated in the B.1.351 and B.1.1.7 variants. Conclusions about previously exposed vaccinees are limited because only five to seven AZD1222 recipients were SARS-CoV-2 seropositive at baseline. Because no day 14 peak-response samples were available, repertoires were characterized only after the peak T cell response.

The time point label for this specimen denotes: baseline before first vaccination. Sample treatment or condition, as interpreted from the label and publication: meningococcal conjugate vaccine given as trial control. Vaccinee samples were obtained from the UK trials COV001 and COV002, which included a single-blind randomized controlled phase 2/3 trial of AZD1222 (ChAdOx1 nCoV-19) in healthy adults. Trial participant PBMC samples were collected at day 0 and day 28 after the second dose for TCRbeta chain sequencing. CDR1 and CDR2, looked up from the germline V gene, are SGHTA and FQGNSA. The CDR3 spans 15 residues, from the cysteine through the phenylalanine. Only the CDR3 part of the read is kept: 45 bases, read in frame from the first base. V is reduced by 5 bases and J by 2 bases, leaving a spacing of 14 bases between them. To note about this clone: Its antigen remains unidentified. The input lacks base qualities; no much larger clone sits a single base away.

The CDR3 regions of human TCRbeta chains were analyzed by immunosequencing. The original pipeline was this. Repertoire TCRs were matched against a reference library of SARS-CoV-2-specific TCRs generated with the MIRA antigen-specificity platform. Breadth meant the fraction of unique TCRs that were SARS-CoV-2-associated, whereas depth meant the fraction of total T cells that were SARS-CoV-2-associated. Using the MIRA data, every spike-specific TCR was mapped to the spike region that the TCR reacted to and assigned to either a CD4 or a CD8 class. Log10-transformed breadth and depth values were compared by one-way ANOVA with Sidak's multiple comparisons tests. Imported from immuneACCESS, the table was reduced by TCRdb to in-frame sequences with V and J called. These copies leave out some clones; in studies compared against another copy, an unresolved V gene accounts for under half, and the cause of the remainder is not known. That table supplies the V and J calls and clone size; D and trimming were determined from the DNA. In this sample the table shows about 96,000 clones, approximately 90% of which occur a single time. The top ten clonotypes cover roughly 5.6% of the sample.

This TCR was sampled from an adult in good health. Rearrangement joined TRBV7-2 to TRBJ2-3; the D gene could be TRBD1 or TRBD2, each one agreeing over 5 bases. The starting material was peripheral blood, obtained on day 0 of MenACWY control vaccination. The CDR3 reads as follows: CASSQRDGATDTQYF. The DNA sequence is TGTGCCAGCAGCCAACGGGACGGAGCCACAGATACGCAGTATTTT.